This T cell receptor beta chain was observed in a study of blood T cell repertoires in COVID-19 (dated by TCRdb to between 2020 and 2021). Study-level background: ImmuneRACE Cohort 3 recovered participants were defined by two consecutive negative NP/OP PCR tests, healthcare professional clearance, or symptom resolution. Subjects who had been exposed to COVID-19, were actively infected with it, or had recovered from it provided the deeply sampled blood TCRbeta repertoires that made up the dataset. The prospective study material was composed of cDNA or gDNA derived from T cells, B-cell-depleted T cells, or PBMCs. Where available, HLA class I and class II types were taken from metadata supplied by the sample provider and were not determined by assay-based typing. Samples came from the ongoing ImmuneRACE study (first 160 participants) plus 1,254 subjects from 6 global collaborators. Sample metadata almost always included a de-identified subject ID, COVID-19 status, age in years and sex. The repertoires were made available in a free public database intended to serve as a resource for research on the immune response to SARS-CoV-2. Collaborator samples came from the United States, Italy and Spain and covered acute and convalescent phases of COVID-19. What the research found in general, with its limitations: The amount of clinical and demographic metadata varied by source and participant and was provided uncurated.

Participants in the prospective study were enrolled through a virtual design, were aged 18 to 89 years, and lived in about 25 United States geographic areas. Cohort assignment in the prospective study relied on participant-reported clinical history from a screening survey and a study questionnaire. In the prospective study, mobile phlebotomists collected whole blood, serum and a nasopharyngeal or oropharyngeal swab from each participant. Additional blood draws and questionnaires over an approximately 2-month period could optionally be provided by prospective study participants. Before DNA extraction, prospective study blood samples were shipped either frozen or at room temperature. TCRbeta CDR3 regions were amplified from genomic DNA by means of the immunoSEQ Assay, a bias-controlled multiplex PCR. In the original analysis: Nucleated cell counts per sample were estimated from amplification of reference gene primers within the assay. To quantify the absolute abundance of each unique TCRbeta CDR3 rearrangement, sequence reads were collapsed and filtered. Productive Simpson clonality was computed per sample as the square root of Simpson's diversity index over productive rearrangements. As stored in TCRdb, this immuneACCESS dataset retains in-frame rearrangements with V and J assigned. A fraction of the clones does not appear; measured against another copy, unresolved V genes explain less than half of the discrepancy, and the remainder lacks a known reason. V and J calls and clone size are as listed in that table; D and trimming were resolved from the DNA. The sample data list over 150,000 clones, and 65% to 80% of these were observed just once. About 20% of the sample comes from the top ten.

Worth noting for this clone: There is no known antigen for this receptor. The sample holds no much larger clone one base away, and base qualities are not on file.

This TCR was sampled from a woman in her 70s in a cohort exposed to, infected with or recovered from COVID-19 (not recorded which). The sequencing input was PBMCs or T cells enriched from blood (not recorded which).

The sequenced DNA: TGTGCCAGTAGTATAGAAAGGGGAGGGGATCAGCCCCAGCATTTT. It codes for CASSIERGGDQPQHF. The V and J segments used are TRBV19 and TRBJ1-5; TRBD1 is possibly the D segment (5 matching bases). V loses 0 bases, J loses 5 bases, and the germline ends lie 11 bases apart. The CDR3 measures 15 amino acids from cysteine to phenylalanine. The DNA shown is the 45-base CDR3, in frame from base 1. Looking up the germline V gene (reference sequence) yields CDR1 LNHDA and CDR2 SQIVND.